This T cell receptor beta chain is from a study of early T cells in non-severe SARS-CoV-2 infection. Study information: Sequencing input comprised bulk RNA from unsorted whole blood; chain pairing was not available. Whole-study findings and limits: Anti-spike CD8 responses were favored by VDJdb matching, which missed private and CD4 specificities.

Researchers tagged individual cDNA molecules with unique molecular identifiers. TCRdb re-called the 5' RACE reads with MiXCR, one entry per CDR3 protein. The sample includes about 110,000 distinct CDR3 sequences, approximately 10% seen only once; the top ten take under 9%. This clonotype was seen ten or more times. The antigen remains unidentified. Sequencing used whole blood. The receptor's source is an adult who was a healthcare worker with PCR-confirmed SARS-CoV-2 infection or an uninfected control (not recorded which).

The CDR3 DNA sequence: TGTGCCAGCCTGGGCAGGGGGCATGGGCAGCCCCAGCATTTT. It codes for CASLGRGHGQPQHF. The chain couples TRBV2 to TRBJ1-5; 8 nucleotides align to TRBD1. The CDR3 loop spans 14 amino acids. After removal of 8 bases from V and 7 bases from J, the junction contained 10 bases not matched to a gene. The germline V gene has CDR1 SNHLY and CDR2 FYNNEI.